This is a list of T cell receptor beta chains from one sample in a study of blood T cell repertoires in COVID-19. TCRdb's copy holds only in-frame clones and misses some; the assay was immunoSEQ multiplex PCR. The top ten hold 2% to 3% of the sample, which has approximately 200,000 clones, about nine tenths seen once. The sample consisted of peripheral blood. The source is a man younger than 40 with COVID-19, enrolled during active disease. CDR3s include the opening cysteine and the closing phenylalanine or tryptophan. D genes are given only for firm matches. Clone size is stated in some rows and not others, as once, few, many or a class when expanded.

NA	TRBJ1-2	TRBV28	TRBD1	TGTGCCAGCAGTTTATCGCCCGGGACAGGGAGCTATGGCTACACCTTC	CASSLSPGTGSYGYTF
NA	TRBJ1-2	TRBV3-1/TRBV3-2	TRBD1	TGTGCCAGTAAGGGACAGGAGGACTATGGCTACACCTTC	CASKGQEDYGYTF
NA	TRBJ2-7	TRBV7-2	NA	TGTGCCAGCAGAGGAGACGGATCCTACGAGCAGTACTTC	CASRGDGSYEQYF
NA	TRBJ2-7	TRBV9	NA	TGTGCCAGCAGCTCGACAGGACACTCCTACGAGCAGTACTTC	CASSSTGHSYEQYF
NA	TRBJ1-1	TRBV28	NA	TGTGCCAGCAGTTTAGCAGGGATTCGCACTGAAGCTTTCTTT	CASSLAGIRTEAFF
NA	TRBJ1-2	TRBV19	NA	TGTGCCAGTAGTATAGTGGACACCTATAACTATGGCTACACCTTC	CASSIVDTYNYGYTF
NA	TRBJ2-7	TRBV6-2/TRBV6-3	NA	TGTGCCAGCAGTCTAGGCCCCCCCGAAGTTGTCGAGCAGTACTTC	CASSLGPPEVVEQYF
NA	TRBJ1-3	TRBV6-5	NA	TGTGCCAGCAGCCTGACAGGAAACACCATATATTTT	CASSLTGNTIYF
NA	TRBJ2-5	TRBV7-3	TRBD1	TGTGCCAGCAGCTTAGGGACAGAAGAGACCCAGTACTTC	CASSLGTEETQYF
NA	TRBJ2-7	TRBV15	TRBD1	TGTGCCACCAGCGGGACAGAGAGCTCCTACGAGCAGTACTTC	CATSGTESSYEQYF
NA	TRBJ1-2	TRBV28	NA	TGTGCCAGCAGCCCCGCAGGGGCCATATCTCTCTATGGCTACACCTTC	CASSPAGAISLYGYTF
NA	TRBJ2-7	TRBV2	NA	TGTGCCAGCAATGAGGACAGTAGTTCGTACGAGCAGTACTTC	CASNEDSSSYEQYF
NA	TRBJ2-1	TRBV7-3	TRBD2	TGTGCCAGCAGCTTAAATCTCGGACTAGCGGGGGTCTACAATGAGCAGTTCTTC	CASSLNLGLAGVYNEQFF
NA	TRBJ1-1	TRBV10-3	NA	TGTGCCATCAGTGAGTGGGGAGGGCGGTCGAACACTGAAGCTTTCTTT	CAISEWGGRSNTEAFF
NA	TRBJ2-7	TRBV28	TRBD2	TGTGCCAGCAAGACTAGCGTCCCCTACGAGCAGTACTTC	CASKTSVPYEQYF
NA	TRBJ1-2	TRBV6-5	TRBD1	TGTGCCAGCAGTTACTCGCGGACAGGGAACTATGGCTACACCTTC	CASSYSRTGNYGYTF
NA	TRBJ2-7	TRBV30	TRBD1	TGTGCCTGGGCCATGGGACAGGGCTACGAGCAGTACTTC	CAWAMGQGYEQYF
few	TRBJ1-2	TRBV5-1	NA	TGCGCCAGCAGCTTGGGGACAACCGGCGGGGATGGCTACACCTTC	CASSLGTTGGDGYTF
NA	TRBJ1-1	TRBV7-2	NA	TGTGCCAGCAGCTCGGACAGTGGGATGAACACTGAAGCTTTCTTT	CASSSDSGMNTEAFF
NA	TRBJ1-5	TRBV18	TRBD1	TGTGCCAGCTCACCCCGGGACAGGGGAGAAGCTCAGCCCCAGCATTTT	CASSPRDRGEAQPQHF
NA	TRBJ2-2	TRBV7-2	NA	TGTGCCAGCAGCGAGACTAGGTCGACCGGGGAGCTGTTTTTT	CASSETRSTGELFF
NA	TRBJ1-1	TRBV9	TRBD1	TGTGCCAGCAGCCGATCAAAGACAGGGGGCTATCGGGGAGCTTTCTTT	CASSRSKTGGYRGAFF
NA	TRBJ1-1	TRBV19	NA	TGTGCCAGTACAGGGTACCCTGAAGCTTTCTTT	CASTGYPEAFF
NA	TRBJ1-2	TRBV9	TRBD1	TGTGCCAGCAGCGACTCGACAGGGATGAACTATGGCTACACCTTC	CASSDSTGMNYGYTF
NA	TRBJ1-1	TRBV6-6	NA	TGTGCCAGCACCTATGGGCCCCAAGAAGCTTTCTTT	CASTYGPQEAFF
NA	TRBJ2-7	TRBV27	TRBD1	TGTGCCAGCAGTATCGGGACAGGGGGCTACGAGCAGTACTTC	CASSIGTGGYEQYF